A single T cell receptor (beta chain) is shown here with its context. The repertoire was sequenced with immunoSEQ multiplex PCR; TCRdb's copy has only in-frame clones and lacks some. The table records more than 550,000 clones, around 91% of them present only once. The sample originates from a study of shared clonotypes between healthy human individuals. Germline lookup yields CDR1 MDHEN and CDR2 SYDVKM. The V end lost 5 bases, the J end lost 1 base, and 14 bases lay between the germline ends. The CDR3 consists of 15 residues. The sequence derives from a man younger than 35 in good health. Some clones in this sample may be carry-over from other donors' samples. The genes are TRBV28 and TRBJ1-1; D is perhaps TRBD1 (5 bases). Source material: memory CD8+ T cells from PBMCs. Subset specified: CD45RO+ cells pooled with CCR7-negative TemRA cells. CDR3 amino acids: CASSPGTTENTEAFF. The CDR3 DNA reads TGTGCCAGCAGTCCCGGGACGACAGAGAACACTGAAGCTTTCTTT.